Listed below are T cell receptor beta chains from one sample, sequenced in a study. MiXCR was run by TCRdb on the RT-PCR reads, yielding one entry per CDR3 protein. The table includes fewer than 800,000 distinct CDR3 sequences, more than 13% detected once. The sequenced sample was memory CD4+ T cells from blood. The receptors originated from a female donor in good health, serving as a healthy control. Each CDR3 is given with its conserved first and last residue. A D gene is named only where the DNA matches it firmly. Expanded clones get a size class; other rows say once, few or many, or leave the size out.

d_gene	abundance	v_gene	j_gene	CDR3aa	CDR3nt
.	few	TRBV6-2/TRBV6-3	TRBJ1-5	CASSYPRDSPQHF	TGTGCCAGCAGTTACCCCAGGGATTCGCCCCAGCATTTT
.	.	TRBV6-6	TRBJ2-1	CASDATGTQANYNEQFF	TGTGCCAGTGACGCAACCGGGACTCAGGCCAATTACAATGAGCAGTTCTTC
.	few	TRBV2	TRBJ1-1	CASTGGRNTEAFF	TGTGCCAGCACCGGAGGCCGGAACACTGAAGCTTTCTTT
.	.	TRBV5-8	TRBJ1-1	CASSPGVGLNTEAFF	TGTGCCAGCAGCCCCGGTGTGGGACTGAACACTGAAGCTTTCTTT
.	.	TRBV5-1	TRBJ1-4	CASSLVSSATTNEKLFF	TGCGCCAGCAGCTTGGTCAGCTCAGCCACAACTAATGAAAAACTGTTTTTT
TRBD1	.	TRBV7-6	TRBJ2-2	CASSLDRGPVTGELFF	TGTGCCAGCAGCTTAGACAGGGGGCCGGTGACCGGGGAGCTGTTTTTT
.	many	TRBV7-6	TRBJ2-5	CASSSQTGQETQYF	TGTGCCAGCAGCTCACAGACAGGACAAGAGACCCAGTACTTC
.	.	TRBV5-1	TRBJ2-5	CASSYRGSQETQYF	TGCGCCAGCAGCTACCGGGGTTCCCAAGAGACCCAGTACTTC
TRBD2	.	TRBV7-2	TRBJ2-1	CASSITSGGSYNEQFF	TGTGCCAGCAGCATCACTAGCGGGGGCTCCTACAATGAGCAGTTCTTC
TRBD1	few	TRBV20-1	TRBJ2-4	CSAKGQGASLAENIQYF	TGCAGTGCCAAGGGACAGGGGGCCTCACTAGCCGAAAACATTCAGTACTTC
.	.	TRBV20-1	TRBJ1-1	CSARQDSMNTEAFF	TGCAGTGCTCGACAGGATTCAATGAACACTGAAGCTTTCTTT
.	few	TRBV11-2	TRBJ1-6	CASSGEQGNLLWNSPLHF	TGTGCCAGCAGCGGGGAACAGGGAAACCTCCTTTGGAATTCACCCCTCCACTTT
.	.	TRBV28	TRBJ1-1	CASSSADNWDTEAFF	TGTGCCAGCAGTTCTGCCGACAACTGGGACACTGAAGCTTTCTTT
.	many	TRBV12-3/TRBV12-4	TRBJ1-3	CASSLSQATRNTIYF	TGTGCCAGCAGTTTATCCCAGGCGACTCGAAACACCATATATTTT
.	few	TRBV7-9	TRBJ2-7	CASSLGAEGSYEQYF	TGTGCCAGCAGCCTGGGGGCAGAGGGGTCCTACGAGCAGTACTTC
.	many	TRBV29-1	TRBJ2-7	CSVDTGRSYEQYF	TGCAGCGTTGATACAGGTCGCTCCTACGAGCAGTACTTC
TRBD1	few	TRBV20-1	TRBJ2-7	CSALGQGIHEQYF	TGCAGTGCTCTGGGACAGGGGATACACGAGCAGTACTTC
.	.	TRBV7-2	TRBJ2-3	CASSLRYHPDTQYF	TGTGCCAGCAGCTTAAGGTACCATCCTGATACGCAGTATTTT
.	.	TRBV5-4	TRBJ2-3	CASSAGLTSTDTQYF	TGTGCCAGCAGCGCCGGACTTACTAGCACAGATACGCAGTATTTT
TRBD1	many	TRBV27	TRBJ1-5	CASSSLAQGGTGQPQHF	TGTGCCAGCAGTTCCCTTGCACAGGGAGGGACAGGTCAGCCCCAGCATTTT
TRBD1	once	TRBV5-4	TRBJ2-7	CASSSSSTGDEQYF	TGTGCCAGCAGCTCCTCATCAACAGGGGACGAGCAGTACTTC
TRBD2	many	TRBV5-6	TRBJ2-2	CASSLPSGGHTGELFF	TGTGCCAGCAGCTTGCCTAGCGGGGGGCACACCGGGGAGCTGTTTTTT
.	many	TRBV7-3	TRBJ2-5	CASSLTSWGTQYF	TGTGCCAGCAGCTTAACTAGCTGGGGGACCCAGTACTTC
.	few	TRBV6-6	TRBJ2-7	CASRLGTGSYEQYF	TGTGCCAGCAGACTTGGGACCGGCTCCTACGAGCAGTACTTC
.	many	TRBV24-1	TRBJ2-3	CATSDQTAQADTQYF	TGTGCCACCAGTGACCAGACAGCTCAAGCAGATACGCAGTATTTT
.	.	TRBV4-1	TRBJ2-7	CASSPTDRERDEQYF	TGCGCCAGCAGCCCTACCGACAGAGAGCGGGACGAGCAGTACTTC
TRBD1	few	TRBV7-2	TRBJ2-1	CASSFQWTGPSSYNEQFF	TGTGCCAGCAGCTTCCAATGGACAGGGCCGAGCTCCTACAATGAGCAGTTCTTC
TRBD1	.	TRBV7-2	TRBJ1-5	CASSDQIGQGQPQHF	TGTGCCAGCAGCGACCAGATAGGACAGGGACAGCCCCAGCATTTT
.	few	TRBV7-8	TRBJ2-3	CASSADRTDTQYF	TGTGCCAGCAGCGCAGACCGAACAGATACGCAGTATTTT
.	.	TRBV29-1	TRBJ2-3	CSLATDTQYF	TGCAGCCTCGCTACAGATACGCAGTATTTT
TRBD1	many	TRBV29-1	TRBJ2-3	CSVEKGASTDTQYF	TGCAGCGTTGAAAAGGGGGCGAGCACAGATACGCAGTATTTT
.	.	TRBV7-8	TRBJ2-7	CASSSWEASPEQYF	TGTGCCAGCAGCTCCTGGGAGGCCAGTCCCGAGCAGTACTTC
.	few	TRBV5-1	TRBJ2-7	CASSLEGGGSYEQYF	TGCGCCAGCAGCTTGGAGGGGGGGGGTTCATACGAGCAGTACTTC
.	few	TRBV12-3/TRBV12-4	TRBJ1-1	CASSRPMLNTEAFF	TGTGCCAGCAGTCGTCCAATGTTGAACACTGAAGCTTTCTTT
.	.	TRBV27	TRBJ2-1	CASSNRRLYNEQFF	TGTGCCAGCAGTAACAGGAGGCTCTACAATGAGCAGTTCTTC
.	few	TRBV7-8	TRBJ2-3	CASSPTGRAHTDTQYF	TGTGCCAGCAGCCCGACAGGGAGGGCTCACACAGATACGCAGTATTTT
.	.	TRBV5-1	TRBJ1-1	CASSLEGGASGTEAFF	TGCGCCAGCAGCTTGGAGGGGGGCGCGAGTGGCACTGAAGCTTTCTTT
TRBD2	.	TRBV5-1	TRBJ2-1	CASSYPSGSNEQFF	TGCGCCAGCAGCTATCCTAGCGGGAGCAATGAGCAGTTCTTC
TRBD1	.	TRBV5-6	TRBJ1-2	CASRHAGTGGLSDGYTF	TGTGCCAGCAGGCATGCCGGGACAGGGGGGTTAAGTGATGGCTACACCTTC
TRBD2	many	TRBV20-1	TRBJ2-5	CSARELAGQETQYF	TGCAGTGCTAGAGAGTTAGCGGGACAAGAGACCCAGTACTTC
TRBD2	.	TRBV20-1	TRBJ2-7	CSARKTSGRGYEQYF	TGCAGTGCTAGAAAGACTAGCGGGAGGGGCTACGAGCAGTACTTC
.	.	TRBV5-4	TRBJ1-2	CASSPYSGNYGYTF	TGTGCCAGCAGCCCGTACAGCGGGAACTATGGCTACACCTTC
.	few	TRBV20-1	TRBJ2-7	CSASFIPGTGEQYF	TGCAGTGCTAGTTTTATACCGGGTACGGGCGAGCAGTACTTC
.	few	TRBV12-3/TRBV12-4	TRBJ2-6	CASSFSSSGANVLTF	TGTGCCAGCAGTTTCAGTTCCTCTGGGGCCAACGTCCTGACTTTC
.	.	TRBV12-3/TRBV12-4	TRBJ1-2	CASSLTGFQRGYTF	TGTGCCAGCAGTTTAACGGGATTTCAGCGTGGCTACACCTTC
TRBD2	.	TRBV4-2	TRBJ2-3	CASSSRLAGGFSTDTQYF	TGTGCCAGCAGCTCTCGACTAGCGGGGGGTTTTAGCACAGATACGCAGTATTTT
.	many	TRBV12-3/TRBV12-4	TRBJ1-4	CASSLERRSTNEKLFF	TGTGCCAGCAGTTTGGAACGTCGGTCGACTAATGAAAAACTGTTTTTT
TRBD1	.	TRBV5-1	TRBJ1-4	CASSLSLGTGNEKLFF	TGCGCCAGCAGCCTTAGCTTGGGGACAGGGAACGAAAAACTGTTTTTT
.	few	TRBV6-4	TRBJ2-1	CASSDLEGVGYNEQFF	TGTGCCAGCAGTGACCTCGAGGGGGTGGGTTACAATGAGCAGTTCTTC
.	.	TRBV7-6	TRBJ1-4	CASSPVGGEKLFF	TGTGCCAGCAGCCCAGTAGGTGGGGAAAAACTGTTTTTT
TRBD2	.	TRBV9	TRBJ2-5	CASSGSGSSETQYF	TGTGCCAGCAGCGGTAGCGGGAGTTCGGAGACCCAGTACTTC
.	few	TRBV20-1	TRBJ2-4	CSATDGQTLFQYF	TGCAGTGCTACCGATGGACAGACGTTATTTCAGTACTTC
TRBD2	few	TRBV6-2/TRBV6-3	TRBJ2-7	CASSLAVGFGSSSYEQYF	TGTGCCAGCAGCCTAGCGGTTGGGTTCGGGTCGAGCTCCTACGAGCAGTACTTC
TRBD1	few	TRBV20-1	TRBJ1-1	CSAPGGTGVTEAFF	TGCAGTGCTCCGGGGGGGACAGGGGTAACTGAAGCTTTCTTT
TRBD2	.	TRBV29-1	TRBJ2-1	CSVEWEGTYNEQFF	TGCAGCGTTGAATGGGAGGGGACCTACAATGAGCAGTTCTTC